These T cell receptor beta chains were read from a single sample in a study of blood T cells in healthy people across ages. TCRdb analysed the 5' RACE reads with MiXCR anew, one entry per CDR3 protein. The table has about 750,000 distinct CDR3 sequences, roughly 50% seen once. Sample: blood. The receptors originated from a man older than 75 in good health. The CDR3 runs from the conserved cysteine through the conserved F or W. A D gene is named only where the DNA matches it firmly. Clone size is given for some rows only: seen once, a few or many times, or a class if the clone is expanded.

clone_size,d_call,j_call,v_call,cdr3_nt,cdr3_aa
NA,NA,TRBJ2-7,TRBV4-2,TGTGCCAGCAGCCAAGATGGTAAGGATAGCTACGAGCAGTACTTC,CASSQDGKDSYEQYF
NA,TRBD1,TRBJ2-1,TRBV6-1,TGTGCCAGCACTGACCAGCCGGGACAGGGATACAATGAGCAGTTCTTC,CASTDQPGQGYNEQFF
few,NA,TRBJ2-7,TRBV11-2,TGTGCCAGCAGCGCTGGACTATCTAGCGAGCAGTACTTC,CASSAGLSSEQYF
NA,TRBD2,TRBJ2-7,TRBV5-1,TGCGCCAGGACACAAGCACCGGGACTAGCGGGCAAAAGCTCCTACGAGCAGTACTTC,CARTQAPGLAGKSSYEQYF
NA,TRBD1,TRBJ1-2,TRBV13,TGTGCCAGCAGCTTAGGCCACGCGACAGGGCTTGGCTACACCTTC,CASSLGHATGLGYTF
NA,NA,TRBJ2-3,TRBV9,TGTGCCAGCAGCGTAGATGGGGGAGCAGATACGCAGTATTTT,CASSVDGGADTQYF
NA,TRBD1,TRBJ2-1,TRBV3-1,TGTGCCAGCAGCCACACAGGGGCGTGGGGGAACAATGAGCAGTTCTTC,CASSHTGAWGNNEQFF
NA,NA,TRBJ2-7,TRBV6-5,TGTGCCAGCAGACCCCAGCCCTACAATGAGCAGTACTTC,CASRPQPYNEQYF
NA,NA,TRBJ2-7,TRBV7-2,TGTGCCAGCAGCTTAGTGGGGGGTCAACCCTACGAGCAGTACTTC,CASSLVGGQPYEQYF
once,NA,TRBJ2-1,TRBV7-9,TGTGCCAGCGAGAGCGCGCCTGGGTACAATGAGCAGTTCTTC,CASESAPGYNEQFF
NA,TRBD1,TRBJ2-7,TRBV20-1,TGCAGTGCTAGAGATGCCCGGACAGGGCCCTACGAGCAGTACTTC,CSARDARTGPYEQYF
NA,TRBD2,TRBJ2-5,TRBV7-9,TGTGCCAGCAGCTCAAGGCAACTAGCGGGAGTAGAGACCCAGTACTTC,CASSSRQLAGVETQYF
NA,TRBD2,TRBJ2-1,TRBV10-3,TGTGCCATCAGTGTGCTAATGGCTTACCAAGAAAGTATGCGGGAGGGTCGTGTTGAGCAGTTCTTC,CAISVLMAYQESMREGRVEQFF
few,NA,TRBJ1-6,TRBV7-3,TGTGCCAGCAGTATGGGCGAGGGGAATTCACCCCTCCACTTT,CASSMGEGNSPLHF
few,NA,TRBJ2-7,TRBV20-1,TGCAGTGCTGTCCACCGGGGATACGATCCCTACGAGCAGTACTTC,CSAVHRGYDPYEQYF
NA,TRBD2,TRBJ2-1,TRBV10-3,TGTGCCATCAACGTCGGGACTAGCGGGAAGCAGTTCTTC,CAINVGTSGKQFF
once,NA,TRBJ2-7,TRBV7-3,TGTGCCAGCAGCTTAAGCCCTGCCAAAGCCTACGAGCAGTACTTC,CASSLSPAKAYEQYF
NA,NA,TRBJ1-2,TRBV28,TGTGCCAGCAGTTTTGATCAGAGACAGTCCGACTTGGTCTATGGCTACACCTTC,CASSFDQRQSDLVYGYTF
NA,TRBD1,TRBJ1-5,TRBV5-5,TGTGCCAGCAGCCGTCCCGGACAGGAGGATCAGCCCCAGCATTTT,CASSRPGQEDQPQHF
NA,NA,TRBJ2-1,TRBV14,TGTGCCAGCAGCCAAGATTCGGCAGCCCACTACAATGAGCAGTTCTTC,CASSQDSAAHYNEQFF
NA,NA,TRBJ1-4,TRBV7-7,TGTGCTAGCAGCTTAGCACGGGGACCTAATGAAAAACTGTTTTTT,CASSLARGPNEKLFF
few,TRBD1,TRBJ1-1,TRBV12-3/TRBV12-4,TGTGCCAGCAGCTGGGGACAGCTGAACACTGAAGCTTTCTTT,CASSWGQLNTEAFF
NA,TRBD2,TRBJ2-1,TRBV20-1,TGCAGTGCTAGAGGCCCCACTAGCGGGAGTCGCGATGAGCAGTTCTTC,CSARGPTSGSRDEQFF
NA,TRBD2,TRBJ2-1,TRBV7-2,TGTGCCAGCAGGGCTTCCCCCGCCGGACTAGCGTACCGCAATGAGCAGTTCTTC,CASRASPAGLAYRNEQFF
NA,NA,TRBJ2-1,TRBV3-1,TGTGCCAGCAGCCAAGTAGGTGGGGGAGTAGGGTACAATGAGCAGTTCTTC,CASSQVGGGVGYNEQFF
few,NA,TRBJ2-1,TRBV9,TGTGCCAGCAGCGTGACTAGGTCCAATGAGCAGTTCTTC,CASSVTRSNEQFF
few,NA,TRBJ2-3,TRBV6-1,TGTGCCAGCAGTGTCCCTGTATGGGACACAGATACGCAGTATTTT,CASSVPVWDTDTQYF
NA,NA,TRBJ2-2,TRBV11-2,TGTGCCAGCAGCACACAGGTCACCGGGGAGCTGTTTTTT,CASSTQVTGELFF
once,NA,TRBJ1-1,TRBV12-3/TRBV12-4,TGTGCCAGCAGTTTGTGGGGCGCCGCTTTCTTT,CASSLWGAAFF
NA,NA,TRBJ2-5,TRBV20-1,TGCAGTGCTAGAAGCGCACAGAGCAAAGAGACCCAGTACTTC,CSARSAQSKETQYF
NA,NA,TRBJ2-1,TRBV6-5,TGTGCCAGCAGTTACTCGACGGTTTACAGTGAGCAGTTCTTC,CASSYSTVYSEQFF
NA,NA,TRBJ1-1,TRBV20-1,TGCAGTGCTCGGGGGGTACCCACTGAAGCTTTCTTT,CSARGVPTEAFF
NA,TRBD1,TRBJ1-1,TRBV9,TGTGCCAGCAGCGACCGGGACAGCCATAACACTGAAGCTTTCTTT,CASSDRDSHNTEAFF
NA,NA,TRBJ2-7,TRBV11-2,TGTGCCAGCAGCTCGCACTACACCCAGTACTTC,CASSSHYTQYF
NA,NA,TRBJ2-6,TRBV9,TGTGCCAGCAGTCCACCGGGAGCTGGGGCCAACGTCCTGACTTTC,CASSPPGAGANVLTF
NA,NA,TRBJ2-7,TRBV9,TGTGCCAGCAGCCCCCCGACGACCCACGAGCAGTACTTC,CASSPPTTHEQYF
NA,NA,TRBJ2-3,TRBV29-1,TGCAGCGTTAGGGGCAGGGGCCCAGATACGCAGTATTTT,CSVRGRGPDTQYF